This TCR beta chain was captured in a study of blood T cell repertoires in COVID-19. For the study at large: T cells, B-cell-depleted T cells, or PBMCs provided the cDNA or gDNA that served as material.

Sequencing used immunoSEQ multiplex PCR; TCRdb keeps in-frame clones, though not all of them. The sample comprises about 500,000 clones, roughly 89% of which are singletons, and roughly 7.4% rests with the top ten. The CDR3 contains 16 residues. Germline CDR1 is SGHRS and CDR2 is YFSETQ. Trimming took off 0 bases at V and 2 bases at J, with 15 bases between the two ends. Sequencing used peripheral blood. The chain links TRBV5-1 to TRBJ2-7; D is perhaps TRBD1 (7 bases). This sequence originates from a woman between 45 and 65 years old with COVID-19, enrolled during active disease. CDR3 nucleotide sequence: TGCGCCAGCAGCTTGGCCCAGGGGGACTCAACCTACGAGCAGTACTTC. This encodes CASSLAQGDSTYEQYF. Using reference TRBV5-1 and TRBJ2-7 for the parts outside the CDR3, the full variable domain is KAGVTQTPRYLIKTRGQQVTLSCSPISGHRSVSWYQQTPGQGLQFLFEYFSETQRNKGNFPGRFSGRQFSNSRSEMNVSTLELGDSALYLCASSLAQGDSTYEQYFGPGTRLTVT.